The 24 T cell receptor beta chains in this list originate from one sample, sequenced in a study of T cells after yellow fever vaccination. TCRdb fed the 5' RACE reads into MiXCR, producing one record per CDR3 protein. The table lists hundreds of thousands of distinct CDR3 sequences, roughly a sixth of them singletons. Source: PBMCs, taken before the yellow fever booster vaccination. Receptors originate from a man between 18 and 29 years old who received the YFV17D yellow fever vaccine.

The rearrangement links TRBV15 to TRBJ2-5; tentatively, D is TRBD1 or TRBD2 (6 bases each). V was pared by 3 bases and J by 5 bases, with 13 bases between. Germline-derived CDR1 and CDR2 are LNHNV and YYDKDF (reference sequence). The CDR3 contains 14 residues. CDR3: CATSSPGARETQYF. CDR3 DNA sequence: TGTGCCACCAGCAGTCCGGGGGCGAGGGAGACCCAGTACTTC.

This clonotype was found a few times. The chain joins TRBV6-6 to TRBJ2-3; 8 nucleotides line up with TRBD2. Per germline, CDR1 MNHNY and CDR2 SVGAGI (reference sequence). V lost 2 bases to trimming and J lost 2 bases; unmatched junction nucleotides: 3. The CDR3 covers 15 residues. DNA of the CDR3: TGTGCCAGCAGTTACCGGGGGGGGCCCACAGATACGCAGTATTTT. This sequence encodes CASSYRGGPTDTQYF.

The sample holds many counts of this clonotype. The chain recombines TRBV6-1 with TRBJ2-1; either TRBD1 or TRBD2 may supply D (5 bases each). V lost 6 bases and J lost 5, with 14 bases in between. This CDR3 has 14 amino acids. CDR1 MNHNS and CDR2 SASEGT come from the germline V gene. CDR3 nucleotide sequence: TGTGCCAGCAGGGGAGCCGGGACCCACAATGAGCAGTTCTTC. Translation gives CASRGAGTHNEQFF.

In this sample, this clonotype turned up a few times. The genes are TRBV20-1 and TRBJ1-5; 7 bases line up with TRBD1. This CDR3 has 14 amino acids. The J segment lost 0 bases and the V segment lost 6 bases, leaving 5 bases of the junction unmatched. CDR1 and CDR2 from the germline V gene are DFQATT and SNEGSKA (reference sequence). The DNA of the CDR3 is TGCAGTGCCAGACAGGGTGATAGCAATCAGCCCCAGCATTTT. Amino acid sequence: CSARQGDSNQPQHF.

The chain combines TRBV7-2 with TRBJ1-4; D might be TRBD1 (5 bases). Germline CDR1 and CDR2: SGHTA and FQGNSA. The CDR3 extends over 15 amino acids. The V end lost 3 bases, the J end lost 3 bases, and 11 bases lay between the germline ends. CDR3 coding DNA: TGTGCCAGCAGCTTCTCAGGGCTTGCTAATGAAAAACTGTTTTTT. Translation gives CASSFSGLANEKLFF. The full variable domain, completed using reference TRBV7-2 and TRBJ1-4, is GAGVSQSPSNKVTEKGKDVELRCDPISGHTALYWYRQSLGQGLEFLIYFQGNSAPDKSGLPSDRFSAERTGGSVSTLTIQRTQQEDSAVYLCASSFSGLANEKLFFGSGTQLSVL.

J is TRBJ2-2 and V is TRBV11-2; D ambiguous. The CDR3 spans 14 residues. Germline V gene data show CDR1 as SGHAT and CDR2 as FQNNGV. Trimming pared 1 base from V and 5 bases from J, leaving 8 bases between. This chain's CDR3 is CASSLVAETGELFF. The CDR3 DNA reads TGTGCCAGCAGCTTAGTCGCAGAAACCGGGGAGCTGTTTTTT.

This clonotype was picked up a small number of times. The V gene is TRBV7-6, the J gene TRBJ1-6; no clear D. CDR1 and CDR2 (germline): SGHVS, FNYEAQ. V dropped 3 bases and J dropped 5 bases, with 14 bases sitting between them. The CDR3 extends over 16 amino acids. CDR3 residues: CASSLARSGDNSPLHF. The CDR3, as DNA: TGTGCCAGCAGCTTGGCCAGATCTGGGGATAATTCACCCCTCCACTTT.

This clonotype appeared a few times. The gene calls are TRBV20-1 and TRBJ1-1; D is unresolved. V was trimmed by 1 base and J by 1 base, leaving 16 bases between them. This CDR3 contains 16 residues. Germline V gives CDR1 DFQATT, CDR2 SNEGSKA (reference sequence). CDR3 bases: TGCAGTGCTAGAGTATTAGGTTCGTCGACGAACACTGAAGCTTTCTTT. It encodes CSARVLGSSTNTEAFF.

This clonotype was seen only a few times. The chain joins TRBV4-1 to TRBJ1-2; 10 bases are shared with TRBD1. Germline values: CDR1 MGHRA, CDR2 YSYEKL. V lost 5 bases, J lost 7 bases, and 16 bases stayed unmatched. The CDR3 runs to 17 residues. The CDR3 DNA sequence: TGCGCCAGCAGCTACCCGGGACAGGGGAGGAGGCGACGTGGCTACACCTTC. Its protein is CASSYPGQGRRRRGYTF.

The chain carries TRBV7-9 and TRBJ1-1; 10 bases match TRBD1. Germline values: CDR1 SEHNR, CDR2 FQNEAQ (reference sequence). Trimming cost V 5 bases and J 6 bases; bases outside gene matches: 6. This CDR3 has 14 amino acids. CDR3 amino acids: CASSRDRGPPEAFF. The CDR3 region has the DNA TGTGCCAGCAGCCGCGACAGGGGGCCTCCTGAAGCTTTCTTT. Using reference TRBV7-9 and TRBJ1-1 for the parts outside the CDR3, the full variable domain is DTGVSQNPRHKITKRGQNVTFRCDPISEHNRLYWYRQTLGQGPEFLTYFQNEAQLEKSRLLSDRFSAERPKGSFSTLEIQRTEQGDSAMYLCASSRDRGPPEAFFGQGTRLTVV.

This clonotype has a handful of counts. V usage is TRBV6-2 or TRBV6-3 and J usage is TRBJ1-1; 11 bases agree with TRBD1. CDR3 length: 14 amino acids. V trimming: 5 bases; J trimming: 6 bases; junction bases outside the gene matches: 5. In germline, CDR1 is MNHEY, CDR2 SVGEGT. This CDR3 reads CASSGQGADAEAFF. In DNA form, the CDR3 reads TGTGCCAGCAGTGGACAGGGGGCAGACGCTGAAGCTTTCTTT.

This clonotype was observed a few times. The V call is TRBV4-3, the J call TRBJ1-2; no definite D call. The ends were cut back, 4 bases at V and 0 bases at J, with 18 bases in the middle. The CDR3 runs to 17 residues. Germline V gives CDR1 LGHNA, CDR2 YSLEER. In nucleotides, the CDR3 is TGCGCCAGCAGCCCCCATCATCTGGGCAGAGCTAACTATGGCTACACCTTC. It yields the protein CASSPHHLGRANYGYTF.

The chain couples TRBV6-2 or TRBV6-3 to TRBJ2-1; the D gene is possibly TRBD2 (6 bases). CDR3 length: 14 residues. Per germline, CDR1 MNHEY and CDR2 SVGEGT. The V gene lost 6 bases and the J gene lost 0 bases, with 9 bases spanning the gap. The CDR3 DNA sequence: TGTGCCAGCAGGGACGGGAGCTCCTACAATGAGCAGTTCTTC. This translates into CASRDGSSYNEQFF.

This chain joins TRBV19 and TRBJ2-1; D is possibly TRBD1 (6 bases). V lost 4 bases to trimming and J lost 7 bases, with 8 bases between them. CDR1 and CDR2 from the germline V gene are LNHDA and SQIVND (reference sequence). This CDR3 comprises 12 residues. The CDR3 coding sequence is TGTGCCAGTAGTAGACAGGTAAATGAGCAGTTCTTC. Translating it yields CASSRQVNEQFF.

This clonotype was recorded a few times. V and J are TRBV7-9 and TRBJ2-7; D is unclear. V was trimmed by 2 bases and J by 5 bases, leaving 4 bases between them. There are 11 residues in the CDR3. The germline V gene has CDR1 SEHNR and CDR2 FQNEAQ (reference sequence). The CDR3 reads CASSLLNEQYF. CDR3 in DNA: TGTGCCAGCAGCTTATTAAACGAGCAGTACTTC.

The genes are TRBV5-1 and TRBJ2-5, with TRBD2 identical over 11 bases. CDR3 length: 14 amino acids. CDR1 and CDR2 from the germline V gene are SGHRS and YFSETQ. Trimming took 4 bases from V and 7 from J; bases not matched to a gene: 6. The DNA of the CDR3 is TGCGCCAGCAGCGTGACTAGCGGGGTTTGGACCCAGTACTTC. Its translation is CASSVTSGVWTQYF.

This clonotype was counted between two and nine times. The CDR3, as DNA: TGTGCCAGCAGTTTATTTCCTCTCGGCGGGGCCAAAAACATTCAGTACTTC. Amino acid sequence: CASSLFPLGGAKNIQYF. The rearrangement uses TRBV28 and TRBJ2-4, with D possibly matching TRBD2 (5 bases). CDR1 MDHEN and CDR2 SYDVKM come from the germline V gene. The CDR3 consists of 17 residues. Trimming shortened V by 1 base and J by 1 base, and 14 bases separated the two germline ends.

CDR3 amino acids: CASSERKGARETQYF. CDR3 coding DNA: TGTGCCAGCAGCGAGAGGAAGGGGGCGAGAGAGACCCAGTACTTC. This chain links TRBV19 with TRBJ2-5, with TRBD1 matching 7 bases. The CDR3 has 15 amino acids. The germline V gene has CDR1 LNHDA and CDR2 SQIVND (reference sequence). V was clipped by 9 bases and J by 4 bases; unmatched bases: 14.

This sequence joins TRBV7-9 and TRBJ2-5; maybe TRBD2 (6 bases). Trimming pared 2 bases from V and 3 bases from J, leaving 10 bases between. Germline CDR1 reads SEHNR; CDR2 reads FQNEAQ (reference sequence). CDR3 size: 14 residues. CDR3 DNA sequence: TGTGCCAGCAGCTTATGGGGGGAAGAAGAGACCCAGTACTTC. As protein: CASSLWGEEETQYF. Variable domain in full (rest from reference TRBV7-9 and TRBJ2-5): DTGVSQNPRHKITKRGQNVTFRCDPISEHNRLYWYRQTLGQGPEFLTYFQNEAQLEKSRLLSDRFSAERPKGSFSTLEIQRTEQGDSAMYLCASSLWGEEETQYFGPGTRLLVL.

This clonotype was seen a handful of times. This chain connects TRBV4-1 to TRBJ1-2, with D uncertain. Trimming left V 0 bases short and J 4 bases short, with 12 bases between. The germline gives CDR1 MGHRA, CDR2 YSYEKL. This CDR3 is 15 amino acids long. CDR3 sequence: CASSQDSSEAYGYTF. The CDR3 DNA follows: TGCGCCAGCAGCCAAGATTCATCAGAAGCCTATGGCTACACCTTC.

The sample holds a few counts of this clonotype. This sequence joins TRBV7-9 and TRBJ1-1; no clear D gene. Germline-derived CDR1 and CDR2 are SEHNR and FQNEAQ (reference sequence). V shed 6 bases and J shed 0 bases, with 5 bases lying between them. This CDR3 comprises 12 residues. In DNA form, the CDR3 reads TGTGCCAGCAGGAGGGTGAACACTGAAGCTTTCTTT. It encodes CASRRVNTEAFF.

This chain uses TRBV12-3 or TRBV12-4 with TRBJ2-5; possibly TRBD2 for D (6 bases). V lost 6 bases and J lost 5, with 13 bases in between. The CDR3 is 13 residues long. The CDR3, as DNA: TGTGCCAGCAGCCTGACTAGGAGGGAGACCCAGTACTTC. This codes for CASSLTRRETQYF.

The rearrangement links TRBV6-5 to TRBJ1-3; D perhaps matches TRBD1 (5 bases). V was clipped by 2 bases and J by 9 bases, with 20 bases between them. The CDR3 has 16 residues. Germline loops: CDR1 MNHEY, CDR2 SVGAGI. The CDR3 bases are TGTGCCAGCAGTTACAATATCGGGACCGGGCGGAGCACCATATATTTT. Encoded protein: CASSYNIGTGRSTIYF.

V usage is TRBV2 and J usage is TRBJ2-7, with D perhaps matching TRBD1 or TRBD2 (5 bases each). CDR3 length equals 14 residues. The V gene's germline CDR1 is SNHLY and CDR2 FYNNEI. Trimming removed 3 bases from V and 2 bases from J, with 11 bases in between. The CDR3 sequence: CASSDGTVTYEQYF. In DNA, the CDR3 is TGTGCCAGCAGTGATGGGACCGTTACCTACGAGCAGTACTTC.